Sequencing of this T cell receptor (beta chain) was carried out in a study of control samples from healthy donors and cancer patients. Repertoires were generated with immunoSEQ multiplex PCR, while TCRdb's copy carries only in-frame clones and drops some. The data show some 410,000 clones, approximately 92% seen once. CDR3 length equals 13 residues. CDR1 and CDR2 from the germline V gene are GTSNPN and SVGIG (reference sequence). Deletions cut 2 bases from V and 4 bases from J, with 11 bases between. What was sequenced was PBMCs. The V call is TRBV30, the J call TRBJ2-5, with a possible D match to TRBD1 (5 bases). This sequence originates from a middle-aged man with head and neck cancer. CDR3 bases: TGTGCCTGGAGTATAGGGGTATTAGAGACCCAGTACTTC. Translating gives CAWSIGVLETQYF.